The present T cell receptor beta chain was sequenced within a study of blood T cell repertoires in COVID-19. Study information: There were acute and convalescent COVID-19 samples, and they came from the United States, Italy and Spain. PBMCs, B-cell-depleted T cells, or T cells were the source of the cDNA or gDNA that made up the material.

The CDR3 spans 15 residues. The V gene's germline CDR1 is KGHSH and CDR2 LQKENI. V lost 3 bases, J lost 7 bases, and 19 bases lay in between. Per the original data handling: Reference gene primer amplification in the assay estimated nucleated cell counts. The method was immunoSEQ multiplex PCR; TCRdb's version includes in-frame clones alone and lacks a portion of them. The DNA gave D and trimming, while V, J and clone size come from that table. This sample has roughly 200,000 clones, with about 79% found just once. The clonotype originates from a human donor in a cohort sampled during active COVID-19. Sequencing was performed on peripheral blood. The chain links TRBV18 to TRBJ2-7; maybe TRBD1 (6 bases). CDR3 amino acids: CASSPSQGLQREQYF. CDR3 sequence (DNA): TGTGCCAGCTCACCTAGTCAGGGGCTGCAAAGGGAGCAGTACTTC. Together with reference TRBV18 and TRBJ2-7, the CDR3 gives the full variable domain: NAGVMQNPRHLVRRRGQEARLRCSPMKGHSHVYWYRQLPEEGLKFMVYLQKENIIDESGMPKERFSAEFPKEGPSILRIQQVVRGDSAAYFCASSPSQGLQREQYFGPGTRLTVT.